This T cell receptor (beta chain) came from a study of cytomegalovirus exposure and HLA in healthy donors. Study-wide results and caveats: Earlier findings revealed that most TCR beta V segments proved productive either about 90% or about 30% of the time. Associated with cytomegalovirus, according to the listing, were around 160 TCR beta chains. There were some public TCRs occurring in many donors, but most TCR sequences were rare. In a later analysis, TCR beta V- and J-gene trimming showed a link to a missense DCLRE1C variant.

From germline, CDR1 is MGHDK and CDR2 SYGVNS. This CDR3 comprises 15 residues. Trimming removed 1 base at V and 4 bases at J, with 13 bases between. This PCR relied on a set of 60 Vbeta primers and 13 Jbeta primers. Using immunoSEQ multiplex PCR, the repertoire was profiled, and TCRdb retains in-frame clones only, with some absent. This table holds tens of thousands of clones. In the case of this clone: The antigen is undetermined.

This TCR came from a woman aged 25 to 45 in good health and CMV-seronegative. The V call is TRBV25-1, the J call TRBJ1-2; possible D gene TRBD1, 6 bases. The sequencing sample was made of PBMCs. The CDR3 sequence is CASSESLGGTYGYTF. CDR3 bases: TGTGCCAGCAGTGAATCTCTAGGGGGAACCTATGGCTACACCTTC.